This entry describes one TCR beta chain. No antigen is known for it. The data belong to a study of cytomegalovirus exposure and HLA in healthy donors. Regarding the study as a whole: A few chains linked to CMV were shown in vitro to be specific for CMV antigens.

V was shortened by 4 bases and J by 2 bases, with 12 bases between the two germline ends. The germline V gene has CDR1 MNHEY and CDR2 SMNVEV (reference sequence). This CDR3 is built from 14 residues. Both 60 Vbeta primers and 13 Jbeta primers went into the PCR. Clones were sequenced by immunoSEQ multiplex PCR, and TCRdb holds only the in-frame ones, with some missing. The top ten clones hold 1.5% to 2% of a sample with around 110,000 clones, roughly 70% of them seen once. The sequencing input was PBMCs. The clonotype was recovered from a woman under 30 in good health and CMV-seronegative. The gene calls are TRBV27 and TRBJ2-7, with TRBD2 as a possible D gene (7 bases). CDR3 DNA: TGTGCCAGCAGTTATAGAGGGGGGGCCTACGAGCAGTACTTC. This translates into CASSYRGGAYEQYF.